Below are 5 T cell receptor beta chains sequenced from a single sample in a study of blood T cell repertoires in COVID-19. TCRdb's table, derived via immunoSEQ multiplex PCR, lists solely in-frame clones and lacks some. This table holds approximately 88,000 clones, 90% to 95% found once. Material: peripheral blood. The receptor set was obtained from a woman in her forties or fifties in a cohort sampled during active COVID-19.

The rearrangement links TRBV9 to TRBJ2-4; the match to TRBD2 covers 8 bases. V trimming: 4 bases; J trimming: 6 bases; junction bases outside the gene matches: 12. Germline assignment: CDR1 SGDLS and CDR2 YYNGEE. This CDR3 has 16 residues. This chain's CDR3 is CASSPSRLAPPNIQYF. The DNA of the CDR3 is TGTGCCAGCAGCCCATCCAGACTAGCGCCCCCAAACATTCAGTACTTC.

The V and J genes are TRBV5-4 and TRBJ2-1; 10 positions match TRBD2. J lost 7 bases, V lost 6 bases, and 7 bases had no gene match. From germline, CDR1 is SGHNT and CDR2 YYREEE (reference sequence). The CDR3 is 14 amino acids. CDR3 nucleotide sequence: TGTGCCAGCACAGCGGGAGGGTTAATTAATGAGCAGTTCTTC. Translation: CASTAGGLINEQFF.

The V and J genes are TRBV11-2 and TRBJ2-4; 10 bases line up with TRBD1. The CDR3 runs to 13 residues. The germline CDR1 and CDR2 sequences are SGHAT and FQNNGV. The V segment lost 6 bases and the J segment 9 bases; nucleotides outside the gene matches: 5. The CDR3 loop is CASSTDRGLIQYF. CDR3 DNA: TGTGCCAGCAGTACAGACAGGGGGCTCATTCAGTACTTC.

CDR3 loop: CASSFPSRETQYF. The DNA for the CDR3 is TGTGCCAGCAGCTTCCCCTCCCGGGAGACCCAGTACTTC. The chain couples TRBV7-8 to TRBJ2-5; D unclear. V lost 3 bases and J 5 bases, leaving 10 bases between the germline ends. Germline assignment: CDR1 SGHVS and CDR2 FQNEAQ. This CDR3 has 13 amino acids.

The chain uses TRBV5-5 and TRBJ2-1; TRBD1 agrees at 9 bases. V shed 0 bases, J shed 3 bases, and the junction held 1 base outside the gene matches. The CDR3 covers 15 residues. Germline V gene sequence: CDR1 SGHKS, CDR2 YYEKEE (reference sequence). CDR3 loop: CASSLEGQGYNEQFF. CDR3 DNA sequence: TGTGCCAGCAGCTTGGAGGGACAGGGCTACAATGAGCAGTTCTTC.